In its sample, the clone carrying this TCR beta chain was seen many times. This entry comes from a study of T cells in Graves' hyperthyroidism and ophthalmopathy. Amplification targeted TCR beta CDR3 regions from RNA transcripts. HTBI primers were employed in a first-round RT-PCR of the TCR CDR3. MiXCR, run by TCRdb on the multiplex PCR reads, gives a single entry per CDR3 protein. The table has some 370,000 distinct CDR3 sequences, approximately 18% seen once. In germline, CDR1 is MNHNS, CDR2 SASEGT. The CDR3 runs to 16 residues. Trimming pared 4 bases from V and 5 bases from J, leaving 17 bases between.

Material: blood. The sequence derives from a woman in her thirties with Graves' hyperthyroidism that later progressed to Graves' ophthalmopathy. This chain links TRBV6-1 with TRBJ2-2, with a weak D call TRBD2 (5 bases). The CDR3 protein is CASSGGPGPGTGELFF. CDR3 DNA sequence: TGTGCCAGCAGTGGCGGCCCAGGCCCGGGAACCGGGGAGCTGTTTTTT.